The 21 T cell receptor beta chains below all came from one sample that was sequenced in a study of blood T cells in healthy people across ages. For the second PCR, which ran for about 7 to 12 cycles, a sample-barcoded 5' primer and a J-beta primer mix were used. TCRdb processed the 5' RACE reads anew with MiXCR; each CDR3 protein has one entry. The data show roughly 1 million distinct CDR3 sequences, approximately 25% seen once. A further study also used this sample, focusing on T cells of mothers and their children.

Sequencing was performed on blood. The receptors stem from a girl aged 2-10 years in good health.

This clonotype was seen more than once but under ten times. CDR3 protein: CSAYGLDHEQYF. CDR3 DNA: TGCAGTGCTTACGGACTAGACCACGAGCAGTACTTC. The genes are TRBV20-1 and TRBJ2-7; 7 positions agree with TRBD2. The CDR3 consists of 12 residues. CDR1 and CDR2 (germline): DFQATT, SNEGSKA (reference sequence). The ends lost 5 bases at V and 5 bases at J; junction bases unmatched: 6.

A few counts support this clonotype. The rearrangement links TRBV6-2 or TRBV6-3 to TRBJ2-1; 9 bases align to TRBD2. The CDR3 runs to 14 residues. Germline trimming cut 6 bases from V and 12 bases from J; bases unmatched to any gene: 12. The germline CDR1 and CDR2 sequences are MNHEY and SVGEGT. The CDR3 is CASSGAGGQRVQFF. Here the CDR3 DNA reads TGTGCCAGCAGCGGGGCGGGGGGGCAAAGGGTGCAGTTCTTC.

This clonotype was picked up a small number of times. The CDR3 loop is CASSSSSGVEQYF. Here the CDR3 DNA reads TGTGCCAGCAGTTCGAGTAGCGGGGTTGAGCAGTACTTC. This chain connects TRBV12-3 or TRBV12-4 to TRBJ2-5, with TRBD2 matching 8 bases. Germline trimming cut 4 bases from V and 11 bases from J; bases unmatched to any gene: 9. This CDR3 region has 13 residues.

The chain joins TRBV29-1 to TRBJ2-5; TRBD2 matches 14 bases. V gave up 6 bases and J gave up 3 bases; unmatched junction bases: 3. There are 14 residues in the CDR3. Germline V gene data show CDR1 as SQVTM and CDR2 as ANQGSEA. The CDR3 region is CSVPGLAGEETQYF. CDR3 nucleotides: TGCAGCGTCCCGGGACTAGCGGGGGAAGAGACCCAGTACTTC.

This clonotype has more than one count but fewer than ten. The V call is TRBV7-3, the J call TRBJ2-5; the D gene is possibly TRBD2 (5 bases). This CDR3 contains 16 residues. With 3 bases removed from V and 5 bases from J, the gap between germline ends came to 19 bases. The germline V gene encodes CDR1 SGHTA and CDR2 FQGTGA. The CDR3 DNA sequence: TGTGCCAGCAGCTTTTCCTTTGAGCGGCCAAGGGAGACCCAGTACTTC. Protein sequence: CASSFSFERPRETQYF.

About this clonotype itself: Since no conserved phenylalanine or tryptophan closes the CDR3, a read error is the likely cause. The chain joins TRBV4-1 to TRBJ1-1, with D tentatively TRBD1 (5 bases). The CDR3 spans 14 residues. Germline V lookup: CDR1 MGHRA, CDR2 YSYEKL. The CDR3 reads CASSQGTDNNEAFV. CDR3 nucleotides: TGCGCCAGCAGCCAAGGGACGGACAACAATGAAGCTTTCGTT.

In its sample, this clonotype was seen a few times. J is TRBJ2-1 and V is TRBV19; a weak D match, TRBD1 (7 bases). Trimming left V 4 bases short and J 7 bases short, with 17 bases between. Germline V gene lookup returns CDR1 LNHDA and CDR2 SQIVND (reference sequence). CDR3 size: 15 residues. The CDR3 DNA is TGTGCCAGTAGTACCAGACAGGGAGGTATGAATGAGCAGTTCTTC. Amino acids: CASSTRQGGMNEQFF.

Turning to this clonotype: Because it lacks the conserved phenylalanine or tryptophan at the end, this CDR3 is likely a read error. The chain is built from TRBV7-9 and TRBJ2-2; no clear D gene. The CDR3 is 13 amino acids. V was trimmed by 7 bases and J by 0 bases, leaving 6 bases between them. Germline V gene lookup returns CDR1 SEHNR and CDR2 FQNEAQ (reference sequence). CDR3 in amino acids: CASKGTNTGELFL. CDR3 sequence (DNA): TGTGCCAGCAAGGGCACGAACACCGGGGAGCTGTTTTTA.

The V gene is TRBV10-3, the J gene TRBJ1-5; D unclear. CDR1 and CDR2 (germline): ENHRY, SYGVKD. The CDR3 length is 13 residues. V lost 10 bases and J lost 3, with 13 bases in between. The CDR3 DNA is TGTGCCACCCGAAAGGGCCACAATCAGCCCCAGCATTTT. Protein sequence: CATRKGHNQPQHF.

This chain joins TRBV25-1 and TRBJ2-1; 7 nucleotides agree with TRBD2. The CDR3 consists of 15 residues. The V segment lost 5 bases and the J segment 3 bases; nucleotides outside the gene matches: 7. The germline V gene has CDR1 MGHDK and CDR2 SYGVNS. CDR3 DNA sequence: TGTGCCAGCAGTCCCCTAACTAGCGACTACAATGAGCAGTTCTTC. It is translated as CASSPLTSDYNEQFF.

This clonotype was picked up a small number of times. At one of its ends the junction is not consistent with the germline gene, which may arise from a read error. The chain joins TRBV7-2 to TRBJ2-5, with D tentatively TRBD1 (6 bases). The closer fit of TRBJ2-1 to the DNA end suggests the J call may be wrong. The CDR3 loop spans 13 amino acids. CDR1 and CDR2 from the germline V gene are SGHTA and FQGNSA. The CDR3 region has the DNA TGTGCCAGCAACTTACGGACAGTAAATGAGCAGTTCTTC. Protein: CASNLRTVNEQFF.

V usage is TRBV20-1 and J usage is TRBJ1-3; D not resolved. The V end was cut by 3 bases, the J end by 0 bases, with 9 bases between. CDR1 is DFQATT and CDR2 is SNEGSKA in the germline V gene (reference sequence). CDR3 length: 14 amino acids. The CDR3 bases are TGCAGTGCTAGGGGCTTGGGCTCTGGAAACACCATATATTTT. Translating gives CSARGLGSGNTIYF.

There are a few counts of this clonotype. CDR3: CSVRLADQETQYF. Written as DNA, the CDR3 is TGCAGCGTGAGACTAGCGGATCAAGAGACCCAGTACTTC. This sequence joins TRBV29-1 and TRBJ2-5; 9 nucleotides line up with TRBD2. CDR3 length equals 13 residues. Germline loops: CDR1 SQVTM, CDR2 ANQGSEA. With 6 bases clipped from V and 2 bases from J, the junction kept 4 bases outside the gene matches.

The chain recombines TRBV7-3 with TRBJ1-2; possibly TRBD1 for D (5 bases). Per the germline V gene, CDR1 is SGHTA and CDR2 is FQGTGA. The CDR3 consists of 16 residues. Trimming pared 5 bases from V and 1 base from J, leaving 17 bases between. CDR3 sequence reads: CASSPHHDGGNYGYTF. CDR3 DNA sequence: TGTGCCAGCAGCCCGCACCACGACGGGGGTAACTATGGCTACACCTTC.

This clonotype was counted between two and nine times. The CDR3 DNA is TGTGCCAGCAGCCGGAGGGTAACAGCTAACTATGGCTACACCTTC. Amino acid sequence: CASSRRVTANYGYTF. The chain is built from TRBV12-3 or TRBV12-4 and TRBJ1-2, with D unresolved. V lost 6 bases to trimming and J lost 0 bases, with 14 bases between them. CDR3 size: 15 residues.

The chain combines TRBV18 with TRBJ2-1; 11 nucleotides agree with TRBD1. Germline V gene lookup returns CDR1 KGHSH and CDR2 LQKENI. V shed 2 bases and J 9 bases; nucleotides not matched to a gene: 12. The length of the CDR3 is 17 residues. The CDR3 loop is CASSPFTLGQGASEQFF. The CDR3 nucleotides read TGTGCCAGCTCACCATTTACCTTAGGACAGGGGGCTAGTGAGCAGTTCTTC.

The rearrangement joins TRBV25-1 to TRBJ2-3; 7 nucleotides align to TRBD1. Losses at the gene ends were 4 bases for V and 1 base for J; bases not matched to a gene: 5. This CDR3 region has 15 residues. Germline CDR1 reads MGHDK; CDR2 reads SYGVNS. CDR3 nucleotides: TGTGCCAGCAGTGCTACGACAGGGCGCACAGATACGCAGTATTTT. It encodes CASSATTGRTDTQYF. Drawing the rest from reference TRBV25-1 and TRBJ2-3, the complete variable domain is EADIYQTPRYLVIGTGKKITLECSQTMGHDKMYWYQQDPGMELHLIHYSYGVNSTEKGDLSSESTVSRIRTEHFPLTLESARPSHTSQYLCASSATTGRTDTQYFGPGTRLTVL.

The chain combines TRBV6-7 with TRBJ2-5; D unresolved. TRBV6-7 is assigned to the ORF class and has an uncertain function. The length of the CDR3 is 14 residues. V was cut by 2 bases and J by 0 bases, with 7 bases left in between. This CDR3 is CASSYPRYQETQYF. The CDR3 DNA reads TGTGCCAGCAGTTACCCCAGGTACCAAGAGACCCAGTACTTC.

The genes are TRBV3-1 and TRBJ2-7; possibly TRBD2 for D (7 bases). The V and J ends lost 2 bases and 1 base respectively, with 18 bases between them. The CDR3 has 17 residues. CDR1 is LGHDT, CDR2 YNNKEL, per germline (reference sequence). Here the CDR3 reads CASSQFGGPFSSYEQYF. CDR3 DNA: TGTGCCAGCAGCCAATTCGGGGGGCCCTTCTCTTCCTACGAGCAGTACTTC.

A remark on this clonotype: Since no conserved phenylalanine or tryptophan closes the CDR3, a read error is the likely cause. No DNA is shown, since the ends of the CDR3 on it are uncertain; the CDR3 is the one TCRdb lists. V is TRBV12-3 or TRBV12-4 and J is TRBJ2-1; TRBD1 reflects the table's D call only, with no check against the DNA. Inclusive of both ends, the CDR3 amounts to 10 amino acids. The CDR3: CASSERTGYL.

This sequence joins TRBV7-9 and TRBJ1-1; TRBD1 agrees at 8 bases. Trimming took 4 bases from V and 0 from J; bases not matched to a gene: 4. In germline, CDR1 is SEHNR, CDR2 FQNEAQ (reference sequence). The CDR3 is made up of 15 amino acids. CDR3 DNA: TGTGCCAGCAGCTCCGCGGACAGGGTGAACACTGAAGCTTTCTTT. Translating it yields CASSSADRVNTEAFF.